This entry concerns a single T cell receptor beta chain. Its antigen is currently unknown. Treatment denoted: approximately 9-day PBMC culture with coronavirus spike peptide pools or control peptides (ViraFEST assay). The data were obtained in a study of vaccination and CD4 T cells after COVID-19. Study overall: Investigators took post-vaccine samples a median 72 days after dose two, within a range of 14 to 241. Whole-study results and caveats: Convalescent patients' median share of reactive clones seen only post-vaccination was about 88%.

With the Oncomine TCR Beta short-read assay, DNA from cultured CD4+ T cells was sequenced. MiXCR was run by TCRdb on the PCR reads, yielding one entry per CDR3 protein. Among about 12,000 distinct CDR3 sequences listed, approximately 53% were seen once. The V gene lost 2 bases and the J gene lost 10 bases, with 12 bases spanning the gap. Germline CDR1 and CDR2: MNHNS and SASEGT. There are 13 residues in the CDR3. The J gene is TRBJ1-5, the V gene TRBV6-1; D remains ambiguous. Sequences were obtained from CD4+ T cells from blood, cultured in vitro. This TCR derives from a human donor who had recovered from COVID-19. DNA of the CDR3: TGTGCCAGCAGTGAATTTAGGGAGGGACCCCAGCATTTT. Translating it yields CASSEFREGPQHF.